This TCR beta chain was identified during a study of cytomegalovirus exposure and HLA in healthy donors. Across the study: In a previous analysis, approximately 110 million unique TCR beta sequences were found from approximately 180 million T cells. Genetic ancestry analysis placed around 76% of the 400 or so donors that were genotyped in the Caucasian-associated cluster. Points from the study as a whole: In a later analysis, parvovirus B19, influenza, CMV and Epstein-Barr virus appeared linked to several top co-occurrence clusters. Later analysis identified a missense DCLRE1C variant that was linked to TCR beta V- and J-gene trimming.

About this clone: The antigen remains undetermined.

The PCR contained 60 Vbeta and 13 Jbeta primers. Sequencing used immunoSEQ multiplex PCR; TCRdb keeps in-frame clones, though not all of them. This sample has around 150,000 clones, with approximately 79% found just once. This CDR3 contains 15 residues. Trimming removed 9 bases at V and 1 base at J, with 16 bases between. Germline V lookup: CDR1 SNHLY, CDR2 FYNNEI. The material sequenced was PBMCs. The rearrangement links TRBV2 to TRBJ1-5, with D tentatively TRBD1 (5 bases). The sequence was obtained from a human donor in good health. Here the CDR3 DNA reads TGTGCCAGTCGGCAGGGCGGGATGAGCAATCAGCCCCAGCATTTT. Translated: CASRQGGMSNQPQHF.